The clone carrying this TCR beta chain has just one count. The sample originates from a study of cytomegalovirus exposure and HLA in healthy donors. Primers included in the PCR were 60 Vbeta and 13 Jbeta primers. Assay: immunoSEQ multiplex PCR; the TCRdb copy retains only in-frame clones and omits some. The sample lists roughly 230,000 clones, roughly 84% occurring once. Germline assignment: CDR1 SGHRS and CDR2 YFSETQ. The CDR3 consists of 14 residues. Trimming removed 4 bases at V and 3 bases at J, with 14 bases between. The source material was PBMCs. The rearrangement uses TRBV5-1 and TRBJ2-7, with D perhaps TRBD1 (6 bases). The clonotype originates from a girl aged 2 to 10 in good health and CMV-seronegative. This CDR3 reads CASSRDTTVYEQYF. The CDR3 DNA reads as TGCGCCAGCAGCCGGGACACGACCGTCTACGAGCAGTACTTC.